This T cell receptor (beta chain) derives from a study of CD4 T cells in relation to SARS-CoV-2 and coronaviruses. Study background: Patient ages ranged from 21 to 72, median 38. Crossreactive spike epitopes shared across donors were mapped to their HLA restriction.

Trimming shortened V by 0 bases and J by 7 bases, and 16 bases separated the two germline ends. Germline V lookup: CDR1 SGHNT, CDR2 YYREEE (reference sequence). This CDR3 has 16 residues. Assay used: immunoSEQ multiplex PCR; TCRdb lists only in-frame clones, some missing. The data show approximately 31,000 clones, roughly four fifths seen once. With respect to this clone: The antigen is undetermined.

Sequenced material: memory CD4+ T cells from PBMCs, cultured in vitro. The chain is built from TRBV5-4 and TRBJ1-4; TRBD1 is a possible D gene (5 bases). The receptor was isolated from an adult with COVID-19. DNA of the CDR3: TGTGCCAGCAGCTTGGCCCGGGGGACCGGCTCTGAAAAACTGTTTTTT. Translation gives CASSLARGTGSEKLFF.